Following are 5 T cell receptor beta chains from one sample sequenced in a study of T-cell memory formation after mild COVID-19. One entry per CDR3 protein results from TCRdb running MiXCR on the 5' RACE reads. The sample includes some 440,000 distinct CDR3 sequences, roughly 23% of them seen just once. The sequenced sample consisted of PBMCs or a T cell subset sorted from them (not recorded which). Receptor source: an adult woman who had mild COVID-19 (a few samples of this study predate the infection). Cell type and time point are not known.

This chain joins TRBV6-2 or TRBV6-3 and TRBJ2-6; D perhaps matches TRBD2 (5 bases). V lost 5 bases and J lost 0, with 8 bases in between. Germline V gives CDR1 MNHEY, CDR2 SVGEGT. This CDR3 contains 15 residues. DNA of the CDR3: TGTGCCAGCAGTAGCGGCTACTCTGGGGCCAACGTCCTGACTTTC. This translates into CASSSGYSGANVLTF.

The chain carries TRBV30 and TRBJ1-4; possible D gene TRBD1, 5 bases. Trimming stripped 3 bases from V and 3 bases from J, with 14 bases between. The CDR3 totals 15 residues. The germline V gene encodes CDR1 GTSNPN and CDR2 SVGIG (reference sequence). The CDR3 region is CAWRDQGLPNEKLFF. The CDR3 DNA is TGTGCCTGGAGGGACCAGGGTTTACCTAATGAAAAACTGTTTTTT.

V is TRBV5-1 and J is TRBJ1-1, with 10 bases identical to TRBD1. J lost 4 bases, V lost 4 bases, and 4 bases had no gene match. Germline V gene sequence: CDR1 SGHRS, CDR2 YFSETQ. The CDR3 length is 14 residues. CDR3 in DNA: TGCGCCAGCAGCCCAGACAGGGGGCTCACTGAAGCTTTCTTT. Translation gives CASSPDRGLTEAFF.

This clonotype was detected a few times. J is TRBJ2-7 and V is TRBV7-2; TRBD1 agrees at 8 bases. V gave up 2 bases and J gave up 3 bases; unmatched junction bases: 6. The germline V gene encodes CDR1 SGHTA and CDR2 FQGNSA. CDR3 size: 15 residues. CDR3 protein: CASSLTPGTGYEQYF. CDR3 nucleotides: TGTGCCAGCAGCTTAACCCCCGGGACAGGCTACGAGCAGTACTTC.

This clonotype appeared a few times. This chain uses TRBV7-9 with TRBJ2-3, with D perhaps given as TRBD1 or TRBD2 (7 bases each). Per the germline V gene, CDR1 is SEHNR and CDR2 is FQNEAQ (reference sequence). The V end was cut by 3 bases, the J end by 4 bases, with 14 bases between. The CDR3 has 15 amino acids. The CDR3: CASSLGAGGADTQYF. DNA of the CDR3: TGTGCCAGCAGCTTGGGGGCAGGGGGGGCAGATACGCAGTATTTT.